A single sample gave rise to the 18 T cell receptor beta chains below, sequenced in a study of cytomegalovirus exposure and HLA in healthy donors. Use of 60 Vbeta and 13 Jbeta primers characterized the PCR. Assay: immunoSEQ multiplex PCR; the TCRdb copy retains only in-frame clones and omits some. The sample records 120,000 or so clones, about 11% being singletons. The specimen was PBMCs. The source is a woman younger than 30 in good health and CMV-seropositive.

The rearrangement joins TRBV4-1 to TRBJ2-2; D is perhaps TRBD1 (5 bases). Trimming cost V 2 bases and J 1 base, with 8 bases left between them. CDR3 length: 15 amino acids. The germline V gene encodes CDR1 MGHRA and CDR2 YSYEKL. The CDR3 sequence is CASSQRTGNTGELFF. As DNA, the CDR3 is TGCGCCAGCAGCCAACGTACAGGGAACACCGGGGAGCTGTTTTTT.

This clone was found a few times. This rearrangement joins TRBV5-1 to TRBJ2-1; perhaps TRBD1 as D (6 bases). Looked up from germline, CDR1 is SGHRS and CDR2 is YFSETQ. This CDR3 has 15 amino acids. The V and J ends lost 2 bases and 5 bases respectively, with 14 bases between them. The CDR3 bases are TGCGCCAGCAGCTTAACAGGGTACGAGAACAATGAGCAGTTCTTC. It is translated as CASSLTGYENNEQFF.

This clone has a handful of counts. The chain is built from TRBV14 and TRBJ2-7; D uncertain. The V and J ends lost 3 bases and 5 bases respectively, with 8 bases between them. CDR1 is SGHDN and CDR2 is FVKESK in the germline V gene. The CDR3 sequence is 12 residues long. Here the CDR3 DNA reads TGTGCCAGCAGCCATACAAACCACGAGCAGTACTTC. It is translated as CASSHTNHEQYF.

The chain is built from TRBV5-1 and TRBJ2-5; 12 bases align to TRBD2. The tail of the sequence fits TRBJ2-7 better, so the J call may be wrong. Looked up from germline, CDR1 is SGHRS and CDR2 is YFSETQ. This CDR3 has 18 residues. The CDR3 loop reads CASSLGLAGPLLIYEQYF. The CDR3 nucleotides are TGCGCCAGCAGCCTCGGACTAGCGGGACCTCTACTTATCTACGAGCAGTACTTC.

This clone turned up a few times. The chain couples TRBV27 to TRBJ1-1; TRBD1 matches at 7 bases. V gave up 0 bases and J gave up 4 bases; unmatched junction bases: 5. CDR1 MNHEY and CDR2 SMNVEV come from the germline V gene (reference sequence). This CDR3 has 15 residues. The CDR3, as DNA: TGTGCCAGCAGTTTATCGGGGACAGTGGGCACTGAAGCTTTCTTT. It encodes CASSLSGTVGTEAFF.

This clone was seen only a few times. V and J are TRBV12-5 and TRBJ1-3; D unresolved. The V and J ends lost 5 bases and 0 bases respectively, with 8 bases between them. The CDR3 spans 14 residues. CDR1 and CDR2 from the germline V gene are LGHNT and FRNRAP. The CDR3 coding sequence is TGTGCTAGTGGTCCGGGAAACTCTGGAAACACCATATATTTT. Protein sequence: CASGPGNSGNTIYF. The full variable domain, its missing parts supplied by reference TRBV12-5 and TRBJ1-3, is DARVTQTPRHKVTEMGQEVTMRCQPILGHNTVFWYRQTMMQGLELLAYFRNRAPLDDSGMPKDRFSAEMPDATLATLKIQPSEPRDSAVYFCASGPGNSGNTIYFGEGSWLTVV.

This clone was detected a few times. The rearrangement uses TRBV13 and TRBJ2-1; 7 positions match TRBD2. V was pared by 2 bases and J by 6 bases, with 4 bases of the junction left unmatched. The CDR3 totals 14 residues. Germline V gene sequence: CDR1 PRHDT, CDR2 FYEKMQ (reference sequence). The CDR3 DNA reads TGTGCCAGCAGCTTAAGAGGGAGGGGCAATGAGCAGTTCTTC. Translated: CASSLRGRGNEQFF.

A remark on this clone: Other DNA sequences in the sample encode the same CDR3. The chain has TRBV7-6 and TRBJ2-7; 10 bases agree with TRBD1. The CDR3 sequence is 14 residues long. Germline CDR1 and CDR2: SGHVS and FNYEAQ. V was clipped by 8 bases and J by 2 bases; unmatched bases: 6. CDR3 sequence: CASSRDRGPYEQYF. The CDR3 bases are TGTGCCAGCTCACGGGACAGGGGACCCTACGAGCAGTACTTC.

This rearrangement joins TRBV6-5 to TRBJ2-5, with TRBD1 identical over 7 bases. The CDR3 totals 15 residues. J gave up 4 bases and V 5 bases, and 10 bases lay outside the gene matches. Germline V CDR1 and CDR2: MNHEY, SVGAGI. In DNA form, the CDR3 reads TGTGCCAGCAGTATATTCGACAGGGCGGGAGAGACCCAGTACTTC. Translated: CASSIFDRAGETQYF.

This clone was seen just once. The chain employs TRBV28 and TRBJ2-7, with a possible D match to TRBD1 (5 bases). Germline values: CDR1 MDHEN, CDR2 SYDVKM. The CDR3 runs to 14 residues. Trimming removed 4 bases at V and 1 base at J, with 11 bases between. CDR3 in amino acids: CASSWTTLSYEQYF. The CDR3 DNA reads TGTGCCAGCAGTTGGACAACGCTTTCCTACGAGCAGTACTTC.

This clone appeared a few times. CDR3 sequence (DNA): TGCAGCGTTGACAGCGGGAACGGCAGTGAGCAGTTCTTC. Protein: CSVDSGNGSEQFF. This chain connects TRBV29-1 to TRBJ2-1; 7 bases agree with TRBD2. This CDR3 comprises 13 residues. J was trimmed by 9 bases and V by 3 bases; bases with no gene match: 8. Germline V gene lookup returns CDR1 SQVTM and CDR2 ANQGSEA.

The V call is TRBV19, the J call TRBJ1-2, with TRBD1 matching 7 bases. With 10 bases clipped from V and 4 bases from J, the junction kept 6 bases outside the gene matches. This CDR3 has 12 amino acids. Germline V gives CDR1 LNHDA, CDR2 SQIVND (reference sequence). The CDR3 bases are TGTGCCACCCGGGACAGCTTCTATGGCTACACCTTC. This sequence encodes CATRDSFYGYTF.

The gene calls are TRBV19 and TRBJ1-5; no clear D. V shed 8 bases and J shed 6 bases, with 14 bases lying between them. This CDR3 spans 13 amino acids. Germline lookup yields CDR1 LNHDA and CDR2 SQIVND (reference sequence). The CDR3 region has the DNA TGTGCCAGTGGCCCTGCTCCCGTTCAGCCCCAGCATTTT. Residues: CASGPAPVQPQHF.

The V gene is TRBV19, the J gene TRBJ1-2; D is perhaps TRBD1 (5 bases). V was trimmed by 5 bases and J by 0 bases, leaving 16 bases between them. CDR3 size: 16 residues. Germline values: CDR1 LNHDA, CDR2 SQIVND (reference sequence). CDR3 protein: CASSPAATGANYGYTF. The CDR3 DNA follows: TGTGCCAGTAGTCCCGCAGCTACAGGAGCTAACTATGGCTACACCTTC. The entire variable domain, with the rest obtained from reference TRBV19 and TRBJ1-2, is as follows: DGGITQSPKYLFRKEGQNVTLSCEQNLNHDAMYWYRQDPGQGLRLIYYSQIVNDFQKGDIAEGYSVSREKKESFPLTVTSAQKNPTAFYLCASSPAATGANYGYTFGSGTRLTVV.

Only a few counts were recorded for this clone. The chain recombines TRBV18 with TRBJ1-2; 7 nucleotides match TRBD1. The V gene end was trimmed by 2 bases and the J gene end by 5 bases; junction bases not matched to a gene: 2. CDR1 KGHSH and CDR2 LQKENI come from the germline V gene. CDR3 size: 13 residues. CDR3 in DNA: TGTGCCAGCTCACCAGGACAGGAATATGGCTACACCTTC. It translates to CASSPGQEYGYTF.

In its sample, this clone was seen a few times. This chain joins TRBV9 and TRBJ2-7, with 7 positions matching TRBD2. The CDR3 sequence is 16 residues long. Germline V gives CDR1 SGDLS, CDR2 YYNGEE. With 4 bases clipped from V and 5 bases from J, the junction kept 15 bases outside the gene matches. The CDR3 nucleotides are TGTGCCAGCAGCCCCCTCCCCGAGGGAGGGTCCCACGAGCAGTACTTC. As protein: CASSPLPEGGSHEQYF. Looking up the rest from reference TRBV9 and TRBJ2-7 gives the full variable domain: DSGVTQTPKHLITATGQRVTLRCSPRSGDLSVYWYQQSLDQGLQFLIQYYNGEERAKGNILERFSAQQFPDLHSELNLSSLELGDSALYFCASSPLPEGGSHEQYFGPGTRLTVT.

In its sample, this clone was seen a few times. This sequence joins TRBV6-1 and TRBJ1-4; possible D gene TRBD1, 6 bases. Germline V CDR1 and CDR2: MNHNS, SASEGT. There are 13 residues in the CDR3. V shed 6 bases and J shed 4 bases, with 9 bases lying between them. In DNA, the CDR3 is TGTGCCAGCAGACCGGGACATAATGAAAAACTGTTTTTT. Translation: CASRPGHNEKLFF.

This clone was seen more than once but under ten times. V and J are TRBV6-5 and TRBJ2-1; TRBD1 agrees at 10 bases. CDR3 length equals 15 residues. Germline V gives CDR1 MNHEY, CDR2 SVGAGI. J gave up 9 bases and V 5 bases, and 10 bases lay outside the gene matches. CDR3 sequence reads: CASSPGQGSGSEQFF. CDR3 nucleotides: TGTGCCAGCAGTCCGGGACAGGGGTCTGGCTCTGAGCAGTTCTTC.